Below, 14 T cell receptor beta chains from the same sample are listed, as sequenced in a study of blood T cell repertoires in COVID-19. TCRdb's table, derived via immunoSEQ multiplex PCR, lists solely in-frame clones and lacks some. The sample lists roughly 340,000 clones, 75% to 90% occurring once. The sample taken for sequencing was peripheral blood. These receptors originate from a woman aged 50 to 60 with COVID-19, enrolled during active disease.

The V gene is TRBV5-4, the J gene TRBJ1-1; D call uncertain. Germline values: CDR1 SGHNT, CDR2 YYREEE (reference sequence). CDR3 length: 12 residues. V was pared by 2 bases and J by 4 bases, with 6 bases between. Here the CDR3 DNA reads TGTGCCAGCAGCTTCCATTCCACTGAAGCTTTCTTT. Encoded protein: CASSFHSTEAFF. Filled out from reference TRBV5-4 and TRBJ1-1, the complete variable domain reads ETGVTQSPTHLIKTRGQQVTLRCSSQSGHNTVSWYQQALGQGPQFIFQYYREEENGRGNFPPRFSGLQFPNYSSELNVNALELDDSALYLCASSFHSTEAFFGQGTRLTVV.

This clone has a single count. The J gene is TRBJ2-7, the V gene TRBV7-6; D may be TRBD2 (6 bases). The length of the CDR3 is 13 residues. Germline V gene sequence: CDR1 SGHVS, CDR2 FNYEAQ. The V gene lost 5 bases and the J gene lost 4 bases, with 12 bases spanning the gap. CDR3 DNA sequence: TGTGCCAGCAGCCCCCAGACTAGGTACGAGCAGTACTTC. Translated: CASSPQTRYEQYF.

V gene TRBV2 combines with J gene TRBJ2-2; the D gene is possibly TRBD1 (5 bases). V was shortened by 3 bases and J by 8 bases, with 7 bases between the two germline ends. CDR1 and CDR2 from the germline V gene are SNHLY and FYNNEI. The CDR3 covers 12 residues. CDR3: CASSEGRGELFF. The CDR3 coding sequence is TGTGCCAGCAGTGAGGGGCGGGGGGAGCTGTTTTTT. The full variable domain, in which reference TRBV2 and TRBJ2-2 provide the parts outside the CDR3, is EPEVTQTPSHQVTQMGQEVILRCVPISNHLYFYWYRQILGQKVEFLVSFYNNEISEKSEIFDDQFSVERPDGSNFTLKIRSTKLEDSAMYFCASSEGRGELFFGEGSRLTVL.

In DNA, the CDR3 is TGTGCCAGCAGCTTGGCGGTGACAGGGGGCAGGAACACTGAAGCTTTCTTT. Encoded protein: CASSLAVTGGRNTEAFF. The chain carries TRBV5-5 and TRBJ1-1, with 10 bases that match TRBD1. The V and J ends lost 0 bases and 1 base, in that order; junction bases with no gene match: 6. The CDR3 length is 17 residues. CDR1 and CDR2 from the germline V gene are SGHKS and YYEKEE (reference sequence).

CDR3 coding DNA: TGCGCCAGCAGCTCGGACAGTACCGGCGGGCAGCCCCAGCATTTT. As protein: CASSSDSTGGQPQHF. The chain couples TRBV5-1 to TRBJ1-5, with D possibly matching TRBD1 (6 bases). CDR1 is SGHRS, CDR2 YFSETQ, per germline. The V and J ends lost 3 bases and 7 bases respectively, with 17 bases between them. This CDR3 has 15 residues.

The J gene is TRBJ2-5, the V gene TRBV7-3; possibly TRBD1 for D (6 bases). CDR1 is SGHTA and CDR2 is FQGTGA in the germline V gene. V lost 2 bases to trimming and J lost 1 base, with 11 bases between them. The CDR3 has 15 residues. The CDR3 is CASSLGGGPQETQYF. The CDR3 DNA reads TGTGCCAGCAGCTTAGGTGGGGGCCCCCAAGAGACCCAGTACTTC.

The chain is built from TRBV30 and TRBJ1-5; unclear D gene. CDR1 is GTSNPN and CDR2 is SVGIG in the germline V gene (reference sequence). The CDR3 totals 14 residues. With 1 base removed from V and 0 bases from J, the gap between germline ends came to 7 bases. The CDR3 reads CAWSATHSNQPQHF. The CDR3 coding sequence is TGTGCCTGGAGTGCGACACATAGCAATCAGCCCCAGCATTTT. Complete variable domain (other parts from reference TRBV30 and TRBJ1-5): SQTIHQWPATLVQPVGSPLSLECTVEGTSNPNLYWYRQAAGRGLQLLFYSVGIGQISSEVPQNLSASRPQDRQFILSSKKLLLSDSGFYLCAWSATHSNQPQHFGDGTRLSIL.

The rearrangement links TRBV6-5 to TRBJ1-6; tentatively, D is TRBD1 (5 bases). V was pared by 6 bases and J by 3 bases, with 9 bases between. Germline V gene sequence: CDR1 MNHEY, CDR2 SVGAGI. This CDR3 region has 14 residues. The CDR3 protein is CASRQEGYNSPLHF. The CDR3, as DNA: TGTGCCAGCAGACAGGAGGGCTATAATTCACCCCTCCACTTT.

The chain joins TRBV5-1 to TRBJ2-4; TRBD2 matches at 10 bases. The CDR3 covers 15 residues. The germline gives CDR1 SGHRS, CDR2 YFSETQ. Trimming took 4 bases from V and 4 from J; bases not matched to a gene: 5. CDR3: CASSDLAGVKNIQYF. For the CDR3, the DNA is TGCGCCAGCAGCGACCTAGCGGGAGTTAAAAACATTCAGTACTTC.

This chain uses TRBV11-3 with TRBJ1-1, with TRBD1 matching 7 bases. Germline CDR1 and CDR2: SGHNT and YENEEA. V was pared by 1 base and J by 5 bases, with 7 bases of the junction left unmatched. The CDR3 runs 15 residues. The CDR3 spells CASSLGGQGETEAFF. The CDR3 nucleotides read TGTGCCAGCAGCTTAGGGGGGCAGGGGGAAACTGAAGCTTTCTTT.

The gene calls are TRBV7-7 and TRBJ2-3, with D tentatively TRBD2 (6 bases). The CDR3 spans 13 residues. Trimming took off 2 bases at V and 9 bases at J, with 12 bases between the two ends. The germline gives CDR1 SSHAT, CDR2 FNYEAQ (reference sequence). The CDR3, as DNA: TGTGCCAGCAGCTTAAGCGATCGGGGGACGCAGTATTTT. Protein sequence: CASSLSDRGTQYF.

This sequence joins TRBV7-3 and TRBJ2-1, with 9 bases fitting TRBD2. J was trimmed by 0 bases and V by 3 bases; bases with no gene match: 0. Germline CDR1 reads SGHTA; CDR2 reads FQGTGA. This CDR3 spans 15 amino acids. CDR3 sequence: CASSFSGSSYNEQFF. CDR3 nucleotides: TGTGCCAGCAGCTTTAGCGGGAGCTCCTACAATGAGCAGTTCTTC.

V is TRBV11-2 and J is TRBJ2-5; D call uncertain. V dropped 6 bases and J dropped 6 bases, with 14 bases sitting between them. Looked up from germline, CDR1 is SGHAT and CDR2 is FQNNGV. The CDR3 spans 13 residues. The chain's CDR3 is CASSPGSWKTQYF. CDR3 sequence (DNA): TGTGCCAGCAGTCCAGGCAGTTGGAAGACCCAGTACTTC.

The gene calls are TRBV5-5 and TRBJ2-3; the match to TRBD2 covers 9 bases. Looked up from germline, CDR1 is SGHKS and CDR2 is YYEKEE (reference sequence). The J segment lost 2 bases and the V segment lost 4 bases, leaving 8 bases of the junction unmatched. There are 16 residues in the CDR3. CDR3 coding DNA: TGTGCCAGCAGCCCTCGAAGCGGGAGGCCCACAGATACGCAGTATTTT. Translating it yields CASSPRSGRPTDTQYF.